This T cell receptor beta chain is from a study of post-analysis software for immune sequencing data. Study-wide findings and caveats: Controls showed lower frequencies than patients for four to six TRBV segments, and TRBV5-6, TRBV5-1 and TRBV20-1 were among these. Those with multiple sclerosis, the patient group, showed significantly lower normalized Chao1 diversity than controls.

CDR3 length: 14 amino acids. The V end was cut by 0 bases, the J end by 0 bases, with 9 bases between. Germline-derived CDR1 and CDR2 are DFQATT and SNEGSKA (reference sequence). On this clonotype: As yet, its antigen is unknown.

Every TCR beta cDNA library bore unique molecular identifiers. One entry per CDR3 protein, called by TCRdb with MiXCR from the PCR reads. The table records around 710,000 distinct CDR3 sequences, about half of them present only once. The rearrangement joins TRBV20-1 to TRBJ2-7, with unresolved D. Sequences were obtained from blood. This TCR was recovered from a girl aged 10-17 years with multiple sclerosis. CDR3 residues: CSAREARSSYEQYF. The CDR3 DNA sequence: TGCAGTGCTAGAGAGGCCAGGAGCTCCTACGAGCAGTACTTC.